This TCR beta chain originates from a study of control samples from healthy donors and cancer patients. Here immunoSEQ multiplex PCR was the method, and the copy in TCRdb shows in-frame clones only, minus some. The sample has approximately 150,000 clones, more than 85% seen once. V was clipped by 6 bases and J by 6 bases; unmatched bases: 3. CDR1 and CDR2 (germline): LNHDA, SQIVND (reference sequence). The CDR3 extends over 13 amino acids. This clonotype originated in a man aged 25 to 40 in good health. Sample: blood. The V gene is TRBV19, the J gene TRBJ2-1, with 9 bases identical to TRBD1. The CDR3 nucleotides read TGTGCCAGTAGACGGACAGGGGTCAATGAGCAGTTCTTC. Encoded protein: CASRRTGVNEQFF.